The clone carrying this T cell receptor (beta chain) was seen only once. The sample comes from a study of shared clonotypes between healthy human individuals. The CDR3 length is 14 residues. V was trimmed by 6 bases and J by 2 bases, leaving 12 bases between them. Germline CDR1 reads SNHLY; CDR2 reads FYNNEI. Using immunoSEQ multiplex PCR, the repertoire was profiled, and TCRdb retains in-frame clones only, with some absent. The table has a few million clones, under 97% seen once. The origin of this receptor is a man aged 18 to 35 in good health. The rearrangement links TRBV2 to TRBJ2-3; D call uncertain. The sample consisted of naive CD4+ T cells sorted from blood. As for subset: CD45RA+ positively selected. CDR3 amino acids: CASRRLVDTDTQYF. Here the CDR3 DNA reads TGTGCCAGCAGGCGGCTAGTCGACACAGATACGCAGTATTTT.